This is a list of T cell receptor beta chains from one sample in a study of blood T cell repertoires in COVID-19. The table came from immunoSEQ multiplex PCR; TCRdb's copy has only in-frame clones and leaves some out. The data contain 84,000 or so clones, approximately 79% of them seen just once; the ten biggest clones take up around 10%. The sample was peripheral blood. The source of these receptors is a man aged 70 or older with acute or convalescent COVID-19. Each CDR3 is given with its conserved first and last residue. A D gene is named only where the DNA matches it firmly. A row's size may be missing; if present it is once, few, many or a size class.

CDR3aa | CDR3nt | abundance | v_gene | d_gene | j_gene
CASSEQGAYGYTF | TGTGCCAGCAGTGAACAGGGGGCCTATGGCTACACCTTC | . | TRBV6-1 | TRBD1 | TRBJ1-2
CASQTSDSSYNEQFF | TGTGCCAGCCAAACTAGCGACAGCTCCTACAATGAGCAGTTCTTC | few | TRBV19 | TRBD2 | TRBJ2-1
CASSPALGQGAVYGYTF | TGTGCCAGTTCGCCCGCCTTAGGACAGGGGGCTGTCTATGGCTACACCTTC | . | TRBV19 | TRBD1 | TRBJ1-2
CASSLAVSYEQYF | TGTGCCAGCAGCTTAGCAGTCTCCTACGAGCAGTACTTC | . | TRBV11-2 | . | TRBJ2-7
CASSREGSTIMGTQYF | TGTGCCAGCAGTCGCGAGGGCTCCACGATCATGGGTACGCAGTATTTT | . | TRBV11-2 | . | TRBJ2-3
CASSLVWTGGTEAFF | TGTGCCAGCAGCTTAGTTTGGACAGGGGGCACTGAAGCTTTCTTT | . | TRBV11-1 | TRBD1 | TRBJ1-1
CASSLNRGLSYNEQFF | TGTGCCAGCAGCTTAAACAGGGGGCTCTCCTACAATGAGCAGTTCTTC | . | TRBV11-2 | TRBD1 | TRBJ2-1
CASSIGRGNNSPLHF | TGTGCCAGTAGTATAGGCAGGGGTAATAATTCACCCCTCCACTTT | . | TRBV19 | . | TRBJ1-6
CASTVSGVGVNEQFF | TGTGCCAGCACCGTATCGGGGGTGGGGGTAAATGAGCAGTTCTTC | . | TRBV28 | . | TRBJ2-1
CASSTGQGWESPLHF | TGTGCCAGCAGCACCGGACAGGGATGGGAGTCACCCCTCCACTTT | . | TRBV7-8 | TRBD1 | TRBJ1-6
CATSRGTGLTEAFF | TGTGCCACCAGCAGAGGGACAGGGTTAACTGAAGCTTTCTTT | . | TRBV15 | TRBD1 | TRBJ1-1
CASSITGRPDTQYF | TGTGCCAGTAGTATTACAGGTAGGCCAGATACGCAGTATTTT | . | TRBV19 | . | TRBJ2-3
CASSPPRGLGTDTQYF | TGTGCCAGCAGCCCCCCAAGGGGATTGGGAACAGATACGCAGTATTTT | . | TRBV7-9 | . | TRBJ2-3
CASSPSRDRGYKETQYF | TGTGCCAGCAGCCCCTCCCGTGACAGGGGGTATAAGGAGACCCAGTACTTC | . | TRBV4-2 | TRBD1 | TRBJ2-5
CASSPGGGPVGELFF | TGTGCCAGCAGCCCGGGAGGGGGGCCAGTCGGGGAGCTGTTTTTT | . | TRBV7-2 | TRBD2 | TRBJ2-2
CASSPGLLSSYNEQFF | TGTGCCAGTAGTCCAGGACTCCTCAGCTCCTACAATGAGCAGTTCTTC | . | TRBV19 | . | TRBJ2-1